This T cell receptor beta chain originates from a study of blood T cell repertoires in COVID-19. Study-level background: Samples representing acute and convalescent COVID-19 were sourced from the United States, Italy and Spain. Nucleic acid was either cDNA or gDNA, and it came from T cells, B-cell-depleted T cells, or PBMCs.

The germline V gene encodes CDR1 SNHLY and CDR2 FYNNEI. This CDR3 has 16 residues. Losses at the gene ends were 1 base for V and 2 bases for J; bases not matched to a gene: 4. Study processing details: Using reference gene primer amplification, nucleated cell counts were estimated. Assay used: immunoSEQ multiplex PCR; TCRdb lists only in-frame clones, some missing. The V and J calls and clone size come from that table; D and trimming were worked out from the DNA. There are about 120,000 clones in the sample; around nine tenths occur only once, and around 4.4% lies in the top ten. The sequenced material came from peripheral blood. The TCR sequence derives from a human donor in a cohort sampled during active COVID-19. The chain combines TRBV2 with TRBJ2-3; 9 bases line up with TRBD2. The DNA for the CDR3 is TGTGCCAGCAGTGAAGGTAGCGGGGGTTTCACAGATACGCAGTATTTT. Translating gives CASSEGSGGFTDTQYF. The entire variable domain, with the rest obtained from reference TRBV2 and TRBJ2-3, is as follows: EPEVTQTPSHQVTQMGQEVILRCVPISNHLYFYWYRQILGQKVEFLVSFYNNEISEKSEIFDDQFSVERPDGSNFTLKIRSTKLEDSAMYFCASSEGSGGFTDTQYFGPGTRLTVL.